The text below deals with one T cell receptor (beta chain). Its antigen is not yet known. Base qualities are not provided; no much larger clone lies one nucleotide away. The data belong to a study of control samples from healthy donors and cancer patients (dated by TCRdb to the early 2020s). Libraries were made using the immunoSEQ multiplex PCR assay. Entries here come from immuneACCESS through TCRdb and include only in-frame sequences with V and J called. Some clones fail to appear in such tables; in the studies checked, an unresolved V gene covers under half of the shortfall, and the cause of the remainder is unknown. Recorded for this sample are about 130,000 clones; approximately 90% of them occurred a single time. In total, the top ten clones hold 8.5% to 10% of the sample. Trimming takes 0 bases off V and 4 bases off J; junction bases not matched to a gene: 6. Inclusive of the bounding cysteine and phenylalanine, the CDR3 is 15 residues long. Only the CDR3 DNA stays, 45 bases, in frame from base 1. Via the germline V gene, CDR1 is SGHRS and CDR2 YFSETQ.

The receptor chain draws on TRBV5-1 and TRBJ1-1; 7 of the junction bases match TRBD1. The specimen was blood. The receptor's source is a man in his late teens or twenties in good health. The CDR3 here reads CASSLAVTGPTEAFF. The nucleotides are TGCGCCAGCAGCTTGGCCGTGACAGGGCCCACTGAAGCTTTCTTT.